One sample yielded the 21 T cell receptor beta chains listed below, sequenced in a study of lymphopenia after photon versus proton radiotherapy. Method: immunoSEQ multiplex PCR; TCRdb's copy keeps in-frame clones and lacks some. Of about 55,000 clones listed, 70% to 85% are singletons. This sample comprised peripheral blood, obtained from a patient treated with proton-based radiotherapy. These receptors were collected from a man between 60 and 75 years old with pancreatic cancer.

This clone was recorded a few times. The gene calls are TRBV7-2 and TRBJ2-5, with D hard to call. V shed 3 bases and J shed 5 bases, with 13 bases lying between them. The CDR3 consists of 14 residues. Germline CDR1 and CDR2: SGHTA and FQGNSA. CDR3 DNA: TGTGCCAGCAGCTTGTTCTACGACGGCGAGACCCAGTACTTC. This translates into CASSLFYDGETQYF.

V gene TRBV19 combines with J gene TRBJ1-5; maybe TRBD1 (6 bases). The CDR3 is 15 amino acids. V was clipped by 3 bases and J by 6 bases, with 15 bases between them. In germline, CDR1 is LNHDA, CDR2 SQIVND (reference sequence). CDR3 sequence (DNA): TGTGCCAGTAGTATTCCACAGGGTGATAGTCAGCCCCAGCATTTT. This codes for CASSIPQGDSQPQHF.

The rearrangement links TRBV5-1 to TRBJ2-2; TRBD1 matches 9 bases. V was pared by 5 bases and J by 5 bases, with 10 bases of the junction left unmatched. CDR3 size: 16 residues. Germline V gene lookup returns CDR1 SGHRS and CDR2 YFSETQ. This CDR3 reads CASRGLQGAHTGELFF. The DNA of the CDR3 is TGCGCCAGCAGGGGATTACAGGGGGCGCATACCGGGGAGCTGTTTTTT.

The gene calls are TRBV28 and TRBJ2-3; the match to TRBD2 covers 9 bases. Trimming at V came to 6 bases and at J to 4 bases, leaving 5 bases not matched to a gene. CDR3 length: 14 residues. The germline gives CDR1 MDHEN, CDR2 SYDVKM. This CDR3 reads CASSPLAGADTQYF. The CDR3 coding sequence is TGTGCCAGCAGCCCTTTAGCGGGAGCAGATACGCAGTATTTT.

This clone was seen a few times. DNA for the CDR3: TGTGCCAGCAGCTTGGAATCGGCTAGCGGGATTTGGAAAAACACCGGGGAGCTGTTTTTT. Protein: CASSLESASGIWKNTGELFF. The chain employs TRBV5-4 and TRBJ2-2; 9 nucleotides match TRBD2. The CDR3 has 20 residues. CDR1 is SGHNT, CDR2 YYREEE, per germline (reference sequence). V dropped 0 bases and J dropped 2; count of bases not matched to a gene: 14.

CDR3 in DNA: TGCGCCAGCAGCCCCCTGGGGGCAGGCACTGAAGCTTTCTTT. Its translation: CASSPLGAGTEAFF. This sequence joins TRBV5-1 and TRBJ1-1; tentatively, D is TRBD1 (6 bases). CDR1 and CDR2 (germline): SGHRS, YFSETQ. The CDR3 runs 14 residues. V was cut by 4 bases and J by 4 bases, with 14 bases left in between.

The chain links TRBV30 to TRBJ1-1, with D uncertain. In germline, CDR1 is GTSNPN, CDR2 SVGIG (reference sequence). V was cut by 3 bases and J by 0 bases, with 8 bases left in between. The CDR3 contains 13 residues. CDR3 sequence: CAWRGLLNTEAFF. CDR3 in DNA: TGTGCCTGGAGAGGACTTTTGAACACTGAAGCTTTCTTT.

The chain links TRBV10-2 to TRBJ2-7; D is undetermined. This CDR3 region has 14 residues. V lost 3 bases, J lost 2 bases, and 11 bases lay in between. Germline V lookup: CDR1 WSHSY, CDR2 SAAADI. The CDR3 DNA sequence: TGCGCCAGCAGTGATGCTGGTGGGACCTACGAGCAGTACTTC. Its translation: CASSDAGGTYEQYF.

The J gene is TRBJ1-6, the V gene TRBV6-5; 8 bases align to TRBD1. Germline V gene data show CDR1 as MNHEY and CDR2 as SVGAGI. V shed 6 bases and J 10 bases; nucleotides not matched to a gene: 8. The CDR3 length is 14 residues. DNA for the CDR3: TGTGCCAGCAGGCTACAGGGGGATGGATCACCCCTCCACTTT. Translating it yields CASRLQGDGSPLHF.

The genes are TRBV28 and TRBJ2-7; 7 bases are a match to TRBD1. Per germline, CDR1 MDHEN and CDR2 SYDVKM. The CDR3 runs to 15 residues. Trimming at V came to 5 bases and at J to 0 bases, leaving 7 bases not matched to a gene. This CDR3 reads CASSTPGQLSYEQYF. DNA for the CDR3: TGTGCCAGCAGTACTCCGGGACAGCTCTCCTACGAGCAGTACTTC.

This chain uses TRBV7-3 with TRBJ2-5, with 8 positions matching TRBD1. Unmatched junction bases numbered 1, after V lost 5 bases and J lost 2 bases. Germline V gene data show CDR1 as SGHTA and CDR2 as FQGTGA. The CDR3 has 13 amino acids. The CDR3 bases are TGTGCCAGCAGCGGGGACAGGCAAGAGACCCAGTACTTC. Amino acids: CASSGDRQETQYF.

This clone was observed a handful of times. This chain connects TRBV25-1 to TRBJ2-5; D unclear. The CDR3 spans 12 residues. The germline V gene encodes CDR1 MGHDK and CDR2 SYGVNS. The V end lost 10 bases, the J end lost 5 bases, and 14 bases lay between the germline ends. The chain's CDR3 is CATSSTYETQYF. As DNA, the CDR3 is TGTGCCACCTCTTCAACCTATGAGACCCAGTACTTC.

The CDR3: CASSLDFGQSNEQFF. CDR3 bases: TGTGCCAGCAGCTTAGATTTTGGACAGAGCAATGAGCAGTTCTTC. The gene calls are TRBV11-3 and TRBJ2-1; TRBD1 is a possible D gene (6 bases). V was pared by 0 bases and J by 6 bases, with 12 bases between. Germline V lookup: CDR1 SGHNT, CDR2 YENEEA. There are 15 residues in the CDR3.

The chain links TRBV4-3 to TRBJ2-1; D unresolved. The germline CDR1 and CDR2 sequences are LGHNA and YSLEER. The ends were cut back, 1 base at V and 4 bases at J, with 17 bases in the middle. CDR3 length: 17 residues. The CDR3 loop is CASSQGTGGGKYNEQFF. Written as DNA, the CDR3 is TGCGCCAGCAGCCAAGGGACGGGCGGCGGAAAATACAATGAGCAGTTCTTC.

The chain employs TRBV27 and TRBJ2-7; 12 bases map to TRBD2. The CDR3 totals 16 residues. Germline V gives CDR1 MNHEY, CDR2 SMNVEV (reference sequence). Trimming at V came to 4 bases and at J to 4 bases, leaving 8 bases not matched to a gene. The CDR3 region is CASSSKLAGGLYEQYF. The CDR3 DNA is TGTGCCAGCAGTTCAAAACTAGCGGGAGGCCTATACGAGCAGTACTTC.

This clone appeared a few times. The V gene is TRBV2, the J gene TRBJ2-7, with 8 positions matching TRBD1. V lost 6 bases to trimming and J lost 4 bases; unmatched junction nucleotides: 8. There are 14 residues in the CDR3. From germline, CDR1 is SNHLY and CDR2 FYNNEI. CDR3 nucleotide sequence: TGTGCCAGCAGAGGAACTCAGGGGGCGTACGAGCAGTACTTC. Translation gives CASRGTQGAYEQYF.

The chain combines TRBV19 with TRBJ2-7, with 11 nucleotides matching TRBD1. Trimming cost V 4 bases and J 3 bases; bases outside gene matches: 5. This CDR3 spans 15 amino acids. Germline lookup yields CDR1 LNHDA and CDR2 SQIVND (reference sequence). The CDR3 bases are TGTGCCAGTAGTAACGCCGGGACAGGGGGCTACGAGCAGTACTTC. Its translation is CASSNAGTGGYEQYF.

This clone was counted only a few times. The rearrangement uses TRBV28 and TRBJ1-5; tentative D call: TRBD1 (6 bases). The V end was cut by 11 bases, the J end by 7 bases, with 18 bases between. The CDR3 runs 13 residues. The germline CDR1 and CDR2 sequences are MDHEN and SYDVKM. CDR3 DNA sequence: TGTGCCTCAAGCACAGGGCAGGGGCAGCCCCAGCATTTT. Its protein product is CASSTGQGQPQHF.

The V call is TRBV5-1, the J call TRBJ2-1; 9 bases map to TRBD2. The CDR3 consists of 17 residues. Germline assignment: CDR1 SGHRS and CDR2 YFSETQ. After removal of 2 bases from V and 8 bases from J, the junction contained 14 bases not matched to a gene. Here the CDR3 reads CASSFSPLAGLLDEQFF. In nucleotides, the CDR3 is TGCGCCAGCAGCTTTTCCCCTCTAGCGGGGCTGCTGGATGAGCAGTTCTTC.

The chain carries TRBV27 and TRBJ2-7; 9 nucleotides align to TRBD2. The V segment lost 1 base and the J segment 0 bases; nucleotides outside the gene matches: 7. This CDR3 spans 17 amino acids. Germline loops: CDR1 MNHEY, CDR2 SMNVEV (reference sequence). DNA of the CDR3: TGTGCCAGCAGTTTATGGCTAGCGGGGCCGCTCTCCTACGAGCAGTACTTC. The encoded protein is CASSLWLAGPLSYEQYF.

The chain joins TRBV19 to TRBJ1-5, with D possibly TRBD1 on 5 matching bases. Per the germline V gene, CDR1 is LNHDA and CDR2 is SQIVND (reference sequence). V lost 7 bases and J 0 bases, leaving 16 bases between the germline ends. The CDR3 totals 16 residues. CDR3 in DNA: TGTGCCAGTACTCCTGGGCAGGGCCTTAGCAATCAGCCCCAGCATTTT. It yields the protein CASTPGQGLSNQPQHF.